A single sample gave rise to the 18 T cell receptor beta chains below, sequenced in a study of identical twins. TCRdb passed the 5' RACE reads through MiXCR, listing each CDR3 protein once. The data hold about 480,000 distinct CDR3 sequences, with 11% to 15% observed a single time. These data also formed part of another study, on yellow fever vaccine responses in identical twins.

The material sequenced was CD4+ T cells sorted from blood. The receptors derive from a woman aged 18-29 years in good health.

The chain links TRBV20-1 to TRBJ2-3; 10 positions match TRBD1. The germline gives CDR1 DFQATT, CDR2 SNEGSKA (reference sequence). The V gene end was trimmed by 3 bases and the J gene end by 5 bases; junction bases not matched to a gene: 14. CDR3 length: 17 amino acids. The CDR3 DNA sequence: TGCAGTGCTAGCCCGGGACAGGGGCCTCGGTTGGTAGATACGCAGTATTTT. It is translated as CSASPGQGPRLVDTQYF.

This sequence joins TRBV7-9 and TRBJ2-2; possibly TRBD2 for D (6 bases). The CDR3 has 14 residues. Germline values: CDR1 SEHNR, CDR2 FQNEAQ (reference sequence). V was shortened by 5 bases and J by 5 bases, with 12 bases between the two germline ends. The CDR3 sequence is CASSLGLSTGELFF. CDR3 in DNA: TGTGCCAGCAGCCTCGGACTATCTACCGGGGAGCTGTTTTTT.

This chain links TRBV15 with TRBJ2-2; D assignment may be TRBD1 or TRBD2 (6 bases each). This CDR3 region has 17 residues. V was clipped by 5 bases and J by 2 bases, with 18 bases between them. Per germline, CDR1 LNHNV and CDR2 YYDKDF (reference sequence). CDR3 in DNA: TGTGCCACCAGCCCCCCGCTCGGGGGACATAACACCGGGGAGCTGTTTTTT. Translated, it gives CATSPPLGGHNTGELFF.

The V and J genes are TRBV20-1 and TRBJ2-3; D remains unclear. The CDR3 contains 10 residues. With 3 bases removed from V and 9 bases from J, the gap between germline ends came to 7 bases. Per the germline V gene, CDR1 is DFQATT and CDR2 is SNEGSKA (reference sequence). The CDR3 nucleotides are TGCAGTGCTAGGGACCAGACGCAGTATTTT. Its protein is CSARDQTQYF.

V is TRBV18 and J is TRBJ2-1; D gene ambiguous. The CDR3 consists of 15 residues. Germline V CDR1 and CDR2: KGHSH, LQKENI. With 0 bases removed from V and 1 base from J, the gap between germline ends came to 7 bases. The CDR3 protein is CASSPPRQSYNEQFF. The CDR3 bases are TGTGCCAGCTCACCACCACGGCAATCCTACAATGAGCAGTTCTTC.

This clonotype appeared many times. One end of the junction is discordant with germline, which a read error may explain. The V and J genes are TRBV14 and TRBJ2-1; TRBD2 matches at 7 bases. The CDR3 runs 11 residues. Germline V gene sequence: CDR1 SGHDN, CDR2 FVKESK. CDR3 DNA: TGTGCCAGCAGCCAAGATGAGACTAGCTACTTC. Translated, it gives CASSQDETSYF. Based on the CDR3 plus reference TRBV14 and TRBJ2-1, the full variable domain is EAGVTQFPSHSVIEKGQTVTLRCDPISGHDNLYWYRRVMGKEIKFLLHFVKESKQDESGMPNNRFLAERTGGTYSTLKVQPAELEDSGVYFCASSQDETSYFGPGTRLTVL.

The sample holds many counts of this clonotype. The chain combines TRBV7-8 with TRBJ2-2; no reliable D call. The CDR3 consists of 14 residues. V lost 5 bases and J 7 bases, leaving 14 bases between the germline ends. Germline assignment: CDR1 SGHVS and CDR2 FQNEAQ. The CDR3 DNA is TGTGCCAGCAGCACGCTTCGATCCGACGGGGAGCTGTTTTTT. Amino acid sequence: CASSTLRSDGELFF. Together with reference TRBV7-8 and TRBJ2-2, the CDR3 gives the full variable domain: GAGVSQSPRYKVAKRGQDVALRCDPISGHVSLFWYQQALGQGPEFLTYFQNEAQLDKSGLPSDRFFAERPEGSVSTLKIQRTQQEDSAVYLCASSTLRSDGELFFGEGSRLTVL.

The rearrangement links TRBV12-3 or TRBV12-4 to TRBJ2-4; no reliable D call. This CDR3 is built from 16 residues. V was cut by 2 bases and J by 0 bases, with 11 bases left in between. The CDR3 DNA is TGTGCCAGCAGTTTAAGGGAAAGCCTAGCCAAAAACATTCAGTACTTC. This sequence encodes CASSLRESLAKNIQYF.

This clonotype was seen a handful of times. The chain uses TRBV20-1 and TRBJ1-2; no definite D call. V was cut by 2 bases and J by 6 bases, with 19 bases left in between. The CDR3 extends over 15 amino acids. CDR1 DFQATT and CDR2 SNEGSKA come from the germline V gene (reference sequence). The CDR3 DNA is TGCAGTGCTAGACGAGACTTGGCGGGCGCGAATGGCTACACCTTC. As protein: CSARRDLAGANGYTF.

This clonotype was seen repeatedly, ten times or more. V is TRBV3-1 and J is TRBJ2-7; 7 nucleotides line up with TRBD2. Trimming took 1 base from V and 5 from J; bases not matched to a gene: 11. The CDR3 loop spans 16 amino acids. Germline V gene data show CDR1 as LGHDT and CDR2 as YNNKEL (reference sequence). The CDR3 nucleotides are TGTGCCAGCAGCCAAGCCCATGGAGCGGGGTTCCACGAGCAGTACTTC. Translated: CASSQAHGAGFHEQYF.

The V gene is TRBV19, the J gene TRBJ2-7; 10 bases are a match to TRBD2. CDR1 and CDR2 from the germline V gene are LNHDA and SQIVND (reference sequence). The J segment lost 4 bases and the V segment lost 6 bases, leaving 9 bases of the junction unmatched. This CDR3 has 15 amino acids. CDR3 sequence: CASRPNLAGVYEQYF. DNA of the CDR3: TGTGCCAGTAGGCCCAACCTAGCGGGAGTGTACGAGCAGTACTTC.

In its sample, this clonotype was seen a few times. The V call is TRBV11-1, the J call TRBJ2-4; possibly TRBD2 for D (7 bases). Trimming cost V 4 bases and J 1 base, with 20 bases left between them. The CDR3 runs to 18 residues. Germline V CDR1 and CDR2: SGHAT, FQDESV (reference sequence). The CDR3 DNA sequence: TGTGCCAGCAGCTCCTGGGGGGGCGCAGTCCTCGCCAAAAACATTCAGTACTTC. It yields the protein CASSSWGGAVLAKNIQYF.

The J gene is TRBJ2-3, the V gene TRBV6-4; the D gene is possibly TRBD2 (6 bases). The V and J ends lost 4 bases and 1 base respectively, with 9 bases between them. The CDR3 has 14 residues. The V gene's germline CDR1 is MRHNA and CDR2 SNTAGT. CDR3 loop: CASSVGLRTDTQYF. Written as DNA, the CDR3 is TGTGCCAGCAGTGTAGGACTACGCACAGATACGCAGTATTTT.

This clonotype appeared a few times. The CDR3 is CASSARATDTQYF. The CDR3 nucleotides are TGCGCCAGCTCAGCGAGGGCCACAGATACGCAGTATTTT. The chain employs TRBV10-1 and TRBJ2-3; the D gene is possibly TRBD2 (5 bases). CDR1 WNHNN and CDR2 SYGVQD come from the germline V gene (reference sequence). Trimming pared 8 bases from V and 2 bases from J, leaving 11 bases between. The CDR3 length is 13 residues.

The CDR3 reads CASSFRDSDQETQYF. The CDR3 DNA is TGTGCCAGCAGCTTCAGGGACAGCGACCAAGAGACCCAGTACTTC. This chain uses TRBV7-3 with TRBJ2-5; 7 positions agree with TRBD1. Trimming cost V 3 bases and J 0 bases; bases outside gene matches: 4. The CDR3 runs 15 residues. The germline CDR1 and CDR2 sequences are SGHTA and FQGTGA.

The rearrangement uses TRBV24-1 and TRBJ2-1, with a weak D call TRBD1 (6 bases). Germline lookup yields CDR1 KGHDR and CDR2 SFDVKD. There are 13 residues in the CDR3. V lost 6 bases and J 4 bases, leaving 9 bases between the germline ends. CDR3 DNA sequence: TGTGCCACCAGTCTGGACAGTTACAATGAGCAGTTCTTC. Its translation: CATSLDSYNEQFF.

V is TRBV4-1 and J is TRBJ2-2; TRBD2 agrees at 11 bases. The CDR3 is made up of 15 amino acids. Trimming took 5 bases from V and 5 from J; bases not matched to a gene: 4. Germline loops: CDR1 MGHRA, CDR2 YSYEKL. As DNA, the CDR3 is TGCGCCAGCAGCTGGGTAGCGGGGGGGACCGGGGAGCTGTTTTTT. Its protein is CASSWVAGGTGELFF.

V and J are TRBV27 and TRBJ2-7; TRBD1 aligns across 7 bases. Trimming cost V 6 bases and J 2 bases; bases outside gene matches: 7. Germline CDR1 reads MNHEY; CDR2 reads SMNVEV (reference sequence). The CDR3 has 14 residues. CDR3 protein: CASRDRQGPYEQYF. CDR3 DNA sequence: TGTGCCAGCAGGGATAGACAGGGTCCCTACGAGCAGTACTTC.